At least ten counts were recorded for the clone carrying this TCR beta chain. Antigen: not known. Each of the donors had about 9.9 milliliters of peripheral blood drawn into EDTA-treated Vacutainer tubes. Total RNA amounts of at least 6 micrograms were extracted per sample. The sample originates from a study of blood T cells in healthy people across ages. The authors ran a second PCR of about 7 to 12 cycles using a sample-barcoded 5' primer and a J-beta primer mix. TCRdb called the 5' RACE reads again in MiXCR, with one record for every CDR3 protein. Here the sample spans about 590,000 distinct CDR3 sequences, roughly 31% being singletons. Study-wide findings and caveats: Age advanced and TCR beta diversity per million T cells fell, roughly linearly. Both higher diversity and more naive CD4+ cells marked long-lived donors when set against aged donors.

The CDR3 covers 15 residues. The J segment lost 8 bases and the V segment lost 4 bases, leaving 4 bases of the junction unmatched. The germline V gene encodes CDR1 MGHRA and CDR2 YSYEKL. The V gene is TRBV4-1, the J gene TRBJ1-6; 11 nucleotides agree with TRBD1. The sequencing sample was made of blood. The TCR comes from a woman of 80 years or more in good health. CDR3 loop: CASSRGQGGDSPLHF. The CDR3 bases are TGCGCCAGCAGCCGGGGACAGGGGGGAGATTCACCCCTCCACTTT.